This record concerns one T cell receptor (beta chain) sequence. The V and J ends lost 7 bases and 7 bases respectively, with 19 bases between them. Per the germline V gene, CDR1 is LNHNV and CDR2 is YYDKDF (reference sequence). The CDR3 is 14 amino acids. The data stem from a study of control samples from healthy donors and cancer patients. Sequencing used immunoSEQ multiplex PCR; TCRdb keeps in-frame clones, though not all of them. Altogether 260,000 or so clones are present, more than 65% being singletons, with the ten largest covering about 14%. The specimen was PBMCs. The chain employs TRBV15 and TRBJ1-1; D not resolved. This clonotype was sampled from a woman aged 60-75 years with lung cancer. The CDR3 DNA is TGTGCCACCAAGAAAGACTTAGGGAGGAGTGAAGCTTTCTTT. It encodes CATKKDLGRSEAFF.